The 28 T cell receptor beta chains reported below all come from one sample, sequenced in a study of technical replicates of blood from several donors. Some clones are missing from TCRdb's copy, which holds only in-frame ones; the method was immunoSEQ multiplex PCR. Of about 67,000 clones listed, roughly 98% are singletons. Sequences were obtained from T cells isolated from PBMCs. These receptors originate from a human donor in good health.

The V call is TRBV2, the J call TRBJ2-1; D gene unclear. The CDR3 sequence is 14 residues long. Germline CDR1 SNHLY, CDR2 FYNNEI. The ends were cut back, 5 bases at V and 4 bases at J, with 12 bases in the middle. The CDR3 here is CASSINPSYNEQFF. DNA for the CDR3: TGTGCCAGCAGTATTAATCCGTCTTACAATGAGCAGTTCTTC.

The chain combines TRBV5-1 with TRBJ2-3; 14 positions agree with TRBD2. This CDR3 is built from 16 residues. V lost 0 bases to trimming and J lost 3 bases; unmatched junction nucleotides: 0. Germline lookup yields CDR1 SGHRS and CDR2 YFSETQ. CDR3 amino acids: CASSLGLAGGTDTQYF. The CDR3 DNA follows: TGCGCCAGCAGCTTGGGACTAGCGGGGGGGACAGATACGCAGTATTTT.

The CDR3 coding sequence is TGTGCCAGCAGCTCACCACTAACCCCCCTAGCGGGGGACAACACAGATACGCAGTATTTT. It encodes CASSSPLTPLAGDNTDTQYF. V usage is TRBV7-8 and J usage is TRBJ2-3; 10 positions match TRBD2. This CDR3 region has 20 residues. V trimming: 4 bases; J trimming: 2 bases; junction bases outside the gene matches: 18. CDR1 and CDR2 (germline): SGHVS, FQNEAQ. The full variable domain, completed using reference TRBV7-8 and TRBJ2-3, is GAGVSQSPRYKVAKRGQDVALRCDPISGHVSLFWYQQALGQGPEFLTYFQNEAQLDKSGLPSDRFFAERPEGSVSTLKIQRTQQEDSAVYLCASSSPLTPLAGDNTDTQYFGPGTRLTVL.

The chain recombines TRBV28 with TRBJ2-7; no definite D call. Germline CDR1 is MDHEN and CDR2 is SYDVKM. V gave up 3 bases and J gave up 3 bases, with 9 bases separating them. The CDR3 is 13 amino acids. CDR3 in amino acids: CASSFSPNYEQYF. Here the CDR3 DNA reads TGTGCCAGCAGTTTCAGTCCGAACTACGAGCAGTACTTC.

This chain links TRBV4-1 with TRBJ1-2; 12 bases line up with TRBD1. CDR3 size: 15 residues. The germline V gene has CDR1 MGHRA and CDR2 YSYEKL. Trimming took 4 bases from V and 8 from J; bases not matched to a gene: 8. CDR3 sequence reads: CASSRHGTGGKGYTF. The CDR3 DNA is TGCGCCAGCAGCCGACATGGGACAGGGGGCAAAGGCTACACCTTC.

The chain recombines TRBV7-6 with TRBJ2-3; 12 bases align to TRBD2. This CDR3 is 22 amino acids long. Germline V gene sequence: CDR1 SGHVS, CDR2 FNYEAQ. V was pared by 1 base and J by 0 bases, with 17 bases of the junction left unmatched. CDR3 protein: CASSLVRREVLAGGTSTDTQYF. The DNA of the CDR3 is TGTGCCAGCAGCTTAGTCCGAAGGGAGGTCCTAGCGGGAGGGACTAGCACAGATACGCAGTATTTT.

The J gene is TRBJ2-3, the V gene TRBV7-9; 7 nucleotides agree with TRBD2. CDR3 length equals 16 residues. Germline CDR1 SEHNR, CDR2 FQNEAQ (reference sequence). V shed 5 bases, J shed 1 base, and the junction held 9 bases outside the gene matches. The CDR3 is CASSPRRDYGTDTQYF. CDR3 sequence (DNA): TGTGCCAGCAGCCCACGCAGGGACTATGGCACAGATACGCAGTATTTT.

The J gene is TRBJ1-4, the V gene TRBV10-3; D is undetermined. V lost 1 base and J 7 bases, leaving 10 bases between the germline ends. CDR1 and CDR2 (germline): ENHRY, SYGVKD. The CDR3 runs to 14 residues. The CDR3 nucleotides read TGTGCCATCAGTGAGTTGGAAGGCGGTGAAAAACTGTTTTTT. Translating it yields CAISELEGGEKLFF.

The chain employs TRBV15 and TRBJ2-2; tentatively, D is TRBD2 (6 bases). The CDR3 covers 16 residues. Trimming stripped 3 bases from V and 3 bases from J, with 14 bases between. Per the germline V gene, CDR1 is LNHNV and CDR2 is YYDKDF (reference sequence). CDR3 nucleotides: TGTGCCACCAGCAGCCTCCAGGGACTTTACACCGGGGAGCTGTTTTTT. It yields the protein CATSSLQGLYTGELFF.

V gene TRBV6-6 combines with J gene TRBJ2-1, with D possibly being TRBD2 (6 bases). The CDR3 has 15 amino acids. CDR1 is MNHNY and CDR2 is SVGAGI in the germline V gene (reference sequence). Trimming pared 2 bases from V and 6 bases from J, leaving 14 bases between. The CDR3 sequence is CASSYALLAPNEQFF. The CDR3, as DNA: TGTGCCAGCAGTTACGCCCTCCTAGCGCCCAATGAGCAGTTCTTC.

V and J are TRBV4-1 and TRBJ2-3; 11 nucleotides line up with TRBD2. Germline values: CDR1 MGHRA, CDR2 YSYEKL. The length of the CDR3 is 18 residues. Trimming removed 2 bases from V and 2 bases from J; junction bases left unmatched: 9. CDR3 coding DNA: TGCGCCAGCAGCCAATTTTTGGGACTAGCGGTGTACACAGATACGCAGTATTTT. Its protein product is CASSQFLGLAVYTDTQYF.

The chain carries TRBV10-2 and TRBJ1-6, with D unresolved. The CDR3 has 13 amino acids. CDR1 and CDR2 (germline): WSHSY, SAAADI. Trimming pared 3 bases from V and 7 bases from J, leaving 7 bases between. The CDR3 is CASSDTENSPLHF. CDR3 DNA sequence: TGCGCCAGCAGTGATACAGAGAATTCACCCCTCCACTTT.

The chain is built from TRBV29-1 and TRBJ2-7; TRBD2 is a possible D gene (6 bases). There are 14 residues in the CDR3. Trimming shortened V by 4 bases and J by 0 bases, and 13 bases separated the two germline ends. Per germline, CDR1 SQVTM and CDR2 ANQGSEA. The CDR3 bases are TGCAGCGTTGGAAGGAGGGGCGGCTCCTACGAGCAGTACTTC. The encoded protein is CSVGRRGGSYEQYF.

The CDR3 reads CASSLTPTTNEKLFF. DNA of the CDR3: TGTGCCAGCAGCCTGACACCTACAACTAATGAAAAACTGTTTTTT. The chain links TRBV7-9 to TRBJ1-4; D gene unclear. CDR1 and CDR2 from the germline V gene are SEHNR and FQNEAQ (reference sequence). Trimming took 5 bases from V and 0 from J, leaving 10 bases between them. The CDR3 has 15 amino acids.

This clone was observed a handful of times. At one of its ends the junction is not consistent with the germline gene, which may arise from a read error. The chain uses TRBV7-7 and TRBJ1-1; 7 positions agree with TRBD1. CDR3 size: 16 residues. Germline assignment: CDR1 SSHAT and CDR2 FNYEAQ (reference sequence). The CDR3 loop is CASSLYRTGRNTEAFF. CDR3 sequence (DNA): TGTGCTAGCAGCTTATATCGGACAGGACGGAACACTGAAGCTTTCTTT.

V and J are TRBV14 and TRBJ1-6, with D possibly being TRBD1 (6 bases). Germline V CDR1 and CDR2: SGHDN, FVKESK. Trimming left V 6 bases short and J 8 bases short, with 14 bases between. This CDR3 contains 14 residues. The CDR3 DNA reads TGTGCCAGCAGAGACAGGCCACTATATTCACCCCTCCACTTT. This gives the protein CASRDRPLYSPLHF.

The chain is built from TRBV2 and TRBJ1-1; D possibly corresponds to TRBD1 (5 bases). Germline V gene sequence: CDR1 SNHLY, CDR2 FYNNEI. The V end was cut by 5 bases, the J end by 5 bases, with 18 bases between. The CDR3 has 15 residues. CDR3 nucleotide sequence: TGTGCCAGCAGTCTTGAGGGGAGGGGAGGGACTGAAGCTTTCTTT. It yields the protein CASSLEGRGGTEAFF.

The chain uses TRBV5-1 and TRBJ1-4; tentatively, D is TRBD1 (5 bases). This CDR3 is 14 amino acids long. Germline assignment: CDR1 SGHRS and CDR2 YFSETQ. The germline V and J ends were trimmed by 2 bases and 7 bases, with 12 bases remaining between them. The CDR3 reads CASSFGGDGEKLFF. The CDR3 coding sequence is TGCGCCAGCAGCTTCGGGGGGGATGGTGAAAAACTGTTTTTT.

In its sample, this clone was seen once. The chain joins TRBV4-2 to TRBJ1-1; D unclear. The V end was cut by 1 base, the J end by 0 bases, with 12 bases between. The CDR3 runs to 16 residues. Germline CDR1 LGHNA, CDR2 YNFKEQ. The CDR3 region is CASSQGPLGLNTEAFF. The CDR3 bases are TGTGCCAGCAGCCAAGGACCCCTGGGCCTGAACACTGAAGCTTTCTTT.

The gene calls are TRBV30 and TRBJ1-5; 9 positions match TRBD1. V lost 0 bases and J lost 9; bases outside the gene matches: 9. The germline V gene has CDR1 GTSNPN and CDR2 SVGIG (reference sequence). The CDR3 spans 15 residues. The chain's CDR3 is CAWSVYPGQGGPQHF. The CDR3 nucleotides are TGTGCCTGGAGTGTCTACCCGGGACAGGGAGGGCCCCAGCATTTT.

The chain recombines TRBV6-5 with TRBJ1-4; TRBD1 aligns across 8 bases. With V trimmed by 6 bases and J by 7 bases, 10 bases remained unmatched. The CDR3 totals 15 residues. Looked up from germline, CDR1 is MNHEY and CDR2 is SVGAGI. The CDR3 bases are TGTGCCAGCAGGCAATTCAGGGGGCAAGGTGAAAAACTGTTTTTT. Translated, it gives CASRQFRGQGEKLFF.

The rearrangement joins TRBV6-1 to TRBJ1-2; the D gene is possibly TRBD1 (5 bases). Looked up from germline, CDR1 is MNHNS and CDR2 is SASEGT. Trimming took off 3 bases at V and 4 bases at J, with 9 bases between the two ends. The length of the CDR3 is 13 residues. As DNA, the CDR3 is TGTGCCAGCAGTGAGGGAACAGGCTATGGCTACACCTTC. Its protein product is CASSEGTGYGYTF.

The chain recombines TRBV7-9 with TRBJ1-6, with no clear D. Trimming took off 7 bases at V and 6 bases at J, with 4 bases between the two ends. This CDR3 comprises 11 residues. From germline, CDR1 is SEHNR and CDR2 FQNEAQ (reference sequence). The DNA for the CDR3 is TGTGCCAGCACGAGTAATTCACCCCTCCACTTT. This sequence encodes CASTSNSPLHF.

The genes are TRBV29-1 and TRBJ1-2; the D is unclear. CDR3 length: 12 residues. Germline CDR1 reads SQVTM; CDR2 reads ANQGSEA. V was trimmed by 3 bases and J by 5 bases, leaving 10 bases between them. CDR3 nucleotide sequence: TGCAGCGTTGATACAGATAATTATGGCTACACCTTC. It encodes CSVDTDNYGYTF.

The chain links TRBV6-5 to TRBJ2-4; 8 bases agree with TRBD1. There are 16 residues in the CDR3. J gave up 7 bases and V 4 bases, and 12 bases lay outside the gene matches. Germline loops: CDR1 MNHEY, CDR2 SVGAGI. This CDR3 is CASSSPGQGHGNIQYF. CDR3 nucleotides: TGTGCCAGCAGTTCCCCCGGACAGGGTCATGGGAACATTCAGTACTTC.

The genes are TRBV10-3 and TRBJ1-1; weak D call: TRBD1 (6 bases). Trimming removed 6 bases at V and 6 bases at J, with 14 bases between. The germline gives CDR1 ENHRY, CDR2 SYGVKD. The CDR3 runs to 13 residues. In DNA, the CDR3 is TGTGCCATCAGGCTAGAACAGGGCGCTGAAGCTTTCTTT. This sequence encodes CAIRLEQGAEAFF.

The V call is TRBV4-1, the J call TRBJ1-4, with a tentative D call TRBD1 (6 bases). The CDR3 runs to 15 residues. The germline V gene encodes CDR1 MGHRA and CDR2 YSYEKL. V was trimmed by 4 bases and J by 5 bases, leaving 14 bases between them. In DNA form, the CDR3 reads TGCGCCAGCAGCCTGGCGTGGCAGGGGAATGAAAAACTGTTTTTT. Its translation: CASSLAWQGNEKLFF.

The CDR3 loop is CAFLDSHYGYTF. The CDR3 region has the DNA TGTGCCTTCCTGGACAGCCACTATGGCTACACCTTC. The chain joins TRBV7-9 to TRBJ1-2; the D gene is possibly TRBD1 (6 bases). CDR1 is SEHNR, CDR2 FQNEAQ, per germline (reference sequence). This CDR3 spans 12 amino acids. Trimming pared 11 bases from V and 3 bases from J, leaving 13 bases between. The whole variable domain, filled in from reference TRBV7-9 and TRBJ1-2, reads DTGVSQNPRHKITKRGQNVTFRCDPISEHNRLYWYRQTLGQGPEFLTYFQNEAQLEKSRLLSDRFSAERPKGSFSTLEIQRTEQGDSAMYLCAFLDSHYGYTFGSGTRLTVV.